These 26 T cell receptor beta chains originate from one sample sequenced in a study of cytomegalovirus exposure and HLA in healthy donors. The PCR was carried out with 60 Vbeta primers and 13 Jbeta primers. Clones were sequenced by immunoSEQ multiplex PCR, and TCRdb holds only the in-frame ones, with some missing. The sample shows about 130,000 clones, around three quarters of them seen only once. The sample was PBMCs. These receptors originate from an older woman in good health and CMV-seropositive.

The chain couples TRBV6-1 to TRBJ2-2, with 7 bases lining up with TRBD1. The junction had 3 bases not matched to a gene; V was cut back by 0 bases and J by 5 bases. This CDR3 spans 15 amino acids. The germline V gene encodes CDR1 MNHNS and CDR2 SASEGT. In nucleotides, the CDR3 is TGTGCCAGCAGTGAAGCTCGCAGGGGGACCGGGGAGCTGTTTTTT. This gives the protein CASSEARRGTGELFF.

This chain joins TRBV27 and TRBJ1-3; D ambiguous. Germline V gives CDR1 MNHEY, CDR2 SMNVEV (reference sequence). The V gene lost 4 bases and the J gene lost 0 bases, with 16 bases spanning the gap. CDR3 size: 17 residues. The CDR3 region has the DNA TGTGCCAGCAGTTGGCGGGTAAGGGCTATCTCTGGAAACACCATATATTTT. Translating it yields CASSWRVRAISGNTIYF.

CDR3 DNA sequence: TGTGCCAGCAGCAACCCAGAGAGGACAGTTTTCTATGGCTACACCTTC. Its translation: CASSNPERTVFYGYTF. The rearrangement joins TRBV7-9 to TRBJ1-2, with D tentatively TRBD1 (6 bases). CDR3 length: 16 amino acids. Trimming took 5 bases from V and 4 from J, leaving 20 bases between them. Germline V CDR1 and CDR2: SEHNR, FQNEAQ (reference sequence).

The chain couples TRBV7-9 to TRBJ1-1; D may be TRBD1 (6 bases). The CDR3 consists of 17 residues. Germline V lookup: CDR1 SEHNR, CDR2 FQNEAQ (reference sequence). Trimming shortened V by 6 bases and J by 4 bases, and 24 bases separated the two germline ends. The CDR3 nucleotides are TGTGCCAGCAGTACCAGGACAGCCACCCCCCGAGGCACTGAAGCTTTCTTT. Translating gives CASSTRTATPRGTEAFF.

This rearrangement joins TRBV5-6 to TRBJ2-7; D possibly corresponds to TRBD1 (6 bases). CDR3 length: 15 amino acids. Germline-derived CDR1 and CDR2 are SGHDT and YYEEEE. V lost 4 bases and J lost 1, with 15 bases in between. In nucleotides, the CDR3 is TGTGCCAGCAGCACCCCGGGACACCTGTCCTACGAGCAGTACTTC. This sequence encodes CASSTPGHLSYEQYF.

This clone was recorded a few times. The chain has TRBV19 and TRBJ2-3; perhaps TRBD1 as D (5 bases). Germline CDR1 is LNHDA and CDR2 is SQIVND (reference sequence). The ends were cut back, 5 bases at V and 3 bases at J, with 12 bases in the middle. CDR3 length equals 14 residues. Here the CDR3 DNA reads TGTGCCAGTAGTCCTAAGGGGCCAACAGATACGCAGTATTTT. Protein product: CASSPKGPTDTQYF. The whole variable domain, filled in from reference TRBV19 and TRBJ2-3, reads DGGITQSPKYLFRKEGQNVTLSCEQNLNHDAMYWYRQDPGQGLRLIYYSQIVNDFQKGDIAEGYSVSREKKESFPLTVTSAQKNPTAFYLCASSPKGPTDTQYFGPGTRLTVL.

The chain is built from TRBV2 and TRBJ2-7, with D possibly being TRBD2 (7 bases). From germline, CDR1 is SNHLY and CDR2 FYNNEI. V dropped 2 bases and J dropped 7 bases, with 18 bases sitting between them. The CDR3 length is 15 residues. The chain's CDR3 is CASSESGGAGREQYF. The DNA of the CDR3 is TGTGCCAGCAGTGAAAGTGGGGGGGCCGGACGGGAGCAGTACTTC.

This clone was observed a single time. The CDR3 loop is CASSSLDRGLRAFF. DNA for the CDR3: TGTGCCAGCAGTTCCCTTGACAGGGGTCTGCGAGCTTTCTTT. This sequence joins TRBV6-5 and TRBJ1-1; 8 bases map to TRBD1. V gave up 4 bases and J gave up 10 bases; unmatched junction bases: 11. This CDR3 comprises 14 residues. Germline CDR1 MNHEY, CDR2 SVGAGI.

This clone appeared a single time. This chain connects TRBV7-8 to TRBJ2-5; a possible D gene is TRBD1 (5 bases). The V end lost 3 bases, the J end lost 5 bases, and 10 bases lay between the germline ends. The CDR3 spans 13 residues. CDR1 is SGHVS, CDR2 FQNEAQ, per germline. In DNA, the CDR3 is TGTGCCAGCAGCTTGGGGCTGGCGGAGACCCAGTACTTC. Amino acids: CASSLGLAETQYF.

Only one count was recorded for this clone. The chain carries TRBV19 and TRBJ2-7, with 7 positions matching TRBD1. This CDR3 comprises 14 residues. V lost 7 bases to trimming and J lost 3 bases; unmatched junction nucleotides: 9. Germline CDR1 LNHDA, CDR2 SQIVND (reference sequence). CDR3 sequence (DNA): TGTGCCAGTACTCCGACAGGGTTGGACTACGAGCAGTACTTC. It is translated as CASTPTGLDYEQYF.

This rearrangement joins TRBV2 to TRBJ1-6; perhaps TRBD1 as D (6 bases). This CDR3 is built from 13 residues. Germline values: CDR1 SNHLY, CDR2 FYNNEI. V was shortened by 4 bases and J by 5 bases, with 6 bases between the two germline ends. CDR3 DNA sequence: TGTGCCAGCAGTGGGACAGATAATTCACCCCTCCACTTT. This translates into CASSGTDNSPLHF.

The rearrangement uses TRBV19 and TRBJ1-2; 9 bases line up with TRBD1. This CDR3 has 14 residues. J was trimmed by 7 bases and V by 2 bases; bases with no gene match: 5. CDR1 and CDR2 from the germline V gene are LNHDA and SQIVND (reference sequence). CDR3 amino acids: CASSINGQGSGYTF. CDR3 sequence (DNA): TGTGCCAGTAGTATAAACGGACAGGGGTCTGGCTACACCTTC.

The chain carries TRBV7-3 and TRBJ1-2; D gene uncertain. There are 13 residues in the CDR3. Germline V gene data show CDR1 as SGHTA and CDR2 as FQGTGA. Trimming left V 5 bases short and J 7 bases short, with 14 bases between. CDR3 loop: CASSPDGESGYTF. The CDR3 region has the DNA TGTGCCAGCAGCCCCGACGGGGAGAGTGGCTACACCTTC.

This clone was seen more than once but under ten times. This sequence joins TRBV27 and TRBJ2-2; 9 bases fit TRBD1. The V and J ends lost 4 bases and 6 bases, in that order; junction bases with no gene match: 9. The germline V gene has CDR1 MNHEY and CDR2 SMNVEV (reference sequence). The CDR3 is made up of 16 amino acids. CDR3 loop: CASSSGTGSHSGELFF. The DNA of the CDR3 is TGTGCCAGCAGTTCCGGGACAGGGTCTCACTCCGGGGAGCTGTTTTTT.

The chain is built from TRBV5-1 and TRBJ1-6; possible D gene TRBD1, 5 bases. CDR3 length: 17 amino acids. Germline CDR1 SGHRS, CDR2 YFSETQ. V was pared by 4 bases and J by 7 bases, with 21 bases between. DNA for the CDR3: TGCGCCAGCAGCATACCCACGCAGGGAACAGTCAATTCACCCCTCCACTTT. Translating gives CASSIPTQGTVNSPLHF.

The chain joins TRBV7-8 to TRBJ2-7, with 16 bases fitting TRBD2. Germline CDR1 is SGHVS and CDR2 is FQNEAQ. The length of the CDR3 is 16 residues. J was trimmed by 4 bases and V by 3 bases; bases with no gene match: 3. CDR3 DNA: TGTGCCAGCAGCTTTGGGACTAGCGGGGGGGCTTACGAGCAGTACTTC. Translated: CASSFGTSGGAYEQYF.

The chain links TRBV27 to TRBJ2-1; the match to TRBD2 covers 7 bases. The trim removed 1 base at V and 2 bases at J, leaving 5 bases unmatched. The CDR3 totals 16 residues. The germline CDR1 and CDR2 sequences are MNHEY and SMNVEV (reference sequence). CDR3: CASSLLGGEAYNEQFF. CDR3 nucleotides: TGTGCCAGCAGTTTATTGGGGGGGGAGGCCTACAATGAGCAGTTCTTC.

V usage is TRBV19 and J usage is TRBJ2-5, with 9 bases matching TRBD2. V dropped 6 bases and J dropped 4; count of bases not matched to a gene: 9. Germline CDR1 LNHDA, CDR2 SQIVND (reference sequence). The CDR3 runs 15 residues. CDR3 loop: CASSSTAGGGETQYF. The CDR3 nucleotides read TGTGCCAGTAGCTCCACGGCGGGGGGGGGAGAGACCCAGTACTTC.

The V gene is TRBV18, the J gene TRBJ2-5, with TRBD1 matching over 10 bases. This CDR3 is built from 17 residues. Germline CDR1 is KGHSH and CDR2 is LQKENI. J gave up 5 bases and V 2 bases, and 11 bases lay outside the gene matches. The CDR3 sequence is CASSPSTGQGGAETQYF. CDR3 bases: TGTGCCAGCTCACCATCAACAGGACAGGGGGGAGCGGAGACCCAGTACTTC.

The chain has TRBV5-1 and TRBJ2-3; D might be TRBD2 (6 bases). The V gene lost 3 bases and the J gene lost 2 bases, with 16 bases spanning the gap. This CDR3 spans 16 amino acids. The germline V gene has CDR1 SGHRS and CDR2 YFSETQ. CDR3 DNA sequence: TGCGCCAGCAGCTGGCGGGGTAGCGGAACCACAGATACGCAGTATTTT. Translation: CASSWRGSGTTDTQYF.

This rearrangement joins TRBV9 to TRBJ1-1, with D tentatively TRBD1 (6 bases). Germline CDR1 is SGDLS and CDR2 is YYNGEE. The CDR3 has 14 residues. V shed 3 bases and J shed 7 bases, with 16 bases lying between them. As DNA, the CDR3 is TGTGCCAGCAGCGAGTCGGGGGGGGCCCGTGAAGCTTTCTTT. Translation gives CASSESGGAREAFF. The variable domain in full, with the rest retrieved from reference TRBV9 and TRBJ1-1, is DSGVTQTPKHLITATGQRVTLRCSPRSGDLSVYWYQQSLDQGLQFLIQYYNGEERAKGNILERFSAQQFPDLHSELNLSSLELGDSALYFCASSESGGAREAFFGQGTRLTVV.

The V call is TRBV5-1, the J call TRBJ2-3, with 8 bases matching TRBD1. This CDR3 is 15 amino acids long. The germline gives CDR1 SGHRS, CDR2 YFSETQ. J gave up 0 bases and V 4 bases, and 4 bases lay outside the gene matches. The chain's CDR3 is CASSPGQESTDTQYF. The CDR3 bases are TGCGCCAGCAGCCCGGGACAGGAGAGCACAGATACGCAGTATTTT.

The chain couples TRBV27 to TRBJ1-1, with D unresolved. Per germline, CDR1 MNHEY and CDR2 SMNVEV (reference sequence). Trimming removed 2 bases at V and 4 bases at J, with 11 bases between. The CDR3 spans 14 residues. The CDR3 DNA reads as TGTGCCAGCAGTTTAGCACCTCGGAGCACTGAAGCTTTCTTT. This gives the protein CASSLAPRSTEAFF.

The genes are TRBV6-5 and TRBJ2-3, with D possibly matching TRBD1 (5 bases). Looked up from germline, CDR1 is MNHEY and CDR2 is SVGAGI. Trimming removed 8 bases at V and 2 bases at J, with 14 bases between. This CDR3 is 14 amino acids long. CDR3 protein: CASCAFGATDTQYF. CDR3 coding DNA: TGTGCCAGCTGCGCCTTTGGGGCCACAGATACGCAGTATTTT.

The chain carries TRBV5-1 and TRBJ1-3; tentative D call: TRBD1 (6 bases). Per the germline V gene, CDR1 is SGHRS and CDR2 is YFSETQ. V lost 3 bases to trimming and J lost 1 base, with 11 bases between them. The CDR3 is 15 residues long. CDR3 in amino acids: CASSSGQRSGNTIYF. CDR3 nucleotide sequence: TGCGCCAGCAGCTCCGGACAGCGATCTGGAAACACCATATATTTT.

V usage is TRBV5-1 and J usage is TRBJ2-7; possible D gene TRBD1, 6 bases. The CDR3 runs to 11 residues. Germline V CDR1 and CDR2: SGHRS, YFSETQ. The V end lost 4 bases, the J end lost 7 bases, and 9 bases lay between the germline ends. The CDR3 DNA sequence: TGCGCCAGCAGCGGCGGACAGGAGCAGTACTTC. This codes for CASSGGQEQYF.